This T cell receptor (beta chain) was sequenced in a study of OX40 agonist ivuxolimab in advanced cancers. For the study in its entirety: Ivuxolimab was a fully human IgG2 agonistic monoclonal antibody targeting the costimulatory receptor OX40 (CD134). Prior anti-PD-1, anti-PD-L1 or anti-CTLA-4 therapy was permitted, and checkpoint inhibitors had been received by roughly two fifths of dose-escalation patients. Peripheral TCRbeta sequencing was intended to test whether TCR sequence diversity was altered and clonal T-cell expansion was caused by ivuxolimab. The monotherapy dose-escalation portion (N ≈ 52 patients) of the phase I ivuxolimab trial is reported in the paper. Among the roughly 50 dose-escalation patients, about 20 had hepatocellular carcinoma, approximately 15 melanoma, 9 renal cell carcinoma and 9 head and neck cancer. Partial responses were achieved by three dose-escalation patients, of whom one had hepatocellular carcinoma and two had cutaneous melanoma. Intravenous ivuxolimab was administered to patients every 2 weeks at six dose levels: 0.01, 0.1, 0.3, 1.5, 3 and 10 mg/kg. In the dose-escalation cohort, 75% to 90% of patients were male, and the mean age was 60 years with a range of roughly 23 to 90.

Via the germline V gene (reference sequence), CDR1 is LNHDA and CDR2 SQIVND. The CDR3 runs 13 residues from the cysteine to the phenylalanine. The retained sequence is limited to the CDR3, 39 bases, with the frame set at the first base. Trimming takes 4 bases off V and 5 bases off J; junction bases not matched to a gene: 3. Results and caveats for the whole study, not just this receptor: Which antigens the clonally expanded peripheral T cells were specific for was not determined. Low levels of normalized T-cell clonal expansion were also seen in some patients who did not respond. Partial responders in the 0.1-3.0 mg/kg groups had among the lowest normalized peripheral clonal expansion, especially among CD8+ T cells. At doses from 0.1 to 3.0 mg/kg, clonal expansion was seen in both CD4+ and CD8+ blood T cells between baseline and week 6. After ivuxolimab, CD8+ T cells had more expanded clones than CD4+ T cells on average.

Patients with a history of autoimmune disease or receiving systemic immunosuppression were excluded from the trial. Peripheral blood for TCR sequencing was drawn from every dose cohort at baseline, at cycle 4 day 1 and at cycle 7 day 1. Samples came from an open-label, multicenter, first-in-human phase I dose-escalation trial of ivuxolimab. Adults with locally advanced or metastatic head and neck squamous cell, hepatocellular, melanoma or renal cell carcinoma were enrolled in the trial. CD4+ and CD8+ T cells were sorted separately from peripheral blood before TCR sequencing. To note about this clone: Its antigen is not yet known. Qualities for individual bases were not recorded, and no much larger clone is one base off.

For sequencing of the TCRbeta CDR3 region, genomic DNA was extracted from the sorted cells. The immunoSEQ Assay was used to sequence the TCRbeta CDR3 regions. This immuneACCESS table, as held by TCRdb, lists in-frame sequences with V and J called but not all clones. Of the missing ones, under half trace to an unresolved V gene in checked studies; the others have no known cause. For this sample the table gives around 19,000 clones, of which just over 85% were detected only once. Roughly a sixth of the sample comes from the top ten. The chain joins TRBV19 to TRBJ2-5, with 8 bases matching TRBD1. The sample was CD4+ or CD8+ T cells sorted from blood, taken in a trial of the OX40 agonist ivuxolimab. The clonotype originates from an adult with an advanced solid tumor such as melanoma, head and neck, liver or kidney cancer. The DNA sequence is TGTGCCAGTAGTACAGGGGACAGGGAGACCCAGTACTTC. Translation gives CASSTGDRETQYF.